The rows below give T cell receptor beta chains drawn from one sample of a study of vaccination and CD4 T cells after COVID-19. One entry per CDR3 protein results from TCRdb running MiXCR on the PCR reads. The data contain some 15,000 distinct CDR3 sequences, approximately 50% of them seen just once; the ten biggest clones take up about 16%. Antigens of these TCRs are unknown. Sequencing was performed on CD4+ T cells from blood, cultured in vitro, taken about 7 months after SARS-CoV-2 vaccination. All receptors derive from a human donor who had recovered from COVID-19. Each CDR3 is given with its conserved first and last residue. D genes are given only for firm matches. Clone size is not always given. Where it is, it says once, few, many or a class for expanded clones.

J gene: TRBJ1-6; D gene: TRBD1; clone size: NA; V gene: TRBV6-1; CDR3 protein: CASSLQGAHNSPLHF; CDR3 DNA: TGTGCCAGCAGCCTACAGGGGGCCCATAATTCACCCCTCCACTTT
J gene: TRBJ2-1; D gene: NA; clone size: NA; V gene: TRBV27; CDR3 protein: CASRGSAFNEQFF; CDR3 DNA: TGTGCCAGCAGGGGGTCTGCCTTCAATGAGCAGTTCTTC
J gene: TRBJ1-1; D gene: TRBD1; clone size: NA; V gene: TRBV6-1; CDR3 protein: CASSEPGQGKAEAFF; CDR3 DNA: TGTGCCAGCAGTGAACCCGGACAGGGGAAAGCTGAAGCTTTCTTT
J gene: TRBJ2-2; D gene: TRBD2; clone size: NA; V gene: TRBV2; CDR3 protein: CASSVGGGYTGELFF; CDR3 DNA: TGTGCCAGCAGTGTGGGGGGGGGGTACACCGGGGAGCTGTTTTTT
J gene: TRBJ1-2; D gene: TRBD1; clone size: NA; V gene: TRBV6-6; CDR3 protein: CASSPGTWDRGLRGYTF; CDR3 DNA: TGTGCCAGCAGTCCCGGCACCTGGGACAGGGGATTGAGGGGCTACACCTTC
J gene: TRBJ2-5; D gene: NA; clone size: NA; V gene: TRBV11-3; CDR3 protein: CASSLGAAKETQYF; CDR3 DNA: TGTGCCAGCAGCTTAGGAGCGGCCAAAGAGACCCAGTACTTC
J gene: TRBJ1-1; D gene: NA; clone size: once; V gene: TRBV7-9; CDR3 protein: CASSLGDLNTEAFF; CDR3 DNA: TGTGCCAGCAGCTTAGGCGACTTGAACACTGAAGCTTTCTTT
J gene: TRBJ2-1; D gene: TRBD2; clone size: NA; V gene: TRBV20-1; CDR3 protein: CSALAGGHEQFF; CDR3 DNA: TGCAGTGCTTTAGCGGGAGGGCATGAGCAGTTCTTC
J gene: TRBJ2-7; D gene: TRBD2; clone size: NA; V gene: TRBV20-1; CDR3 protein: CSARVLAGNYEQYF; CDR3 DNA: TGCAGTGCTAGAGTACTAGCGGGGAACTACGAGCAGTACTTC
J gene: TRBJ2-3; D gene: NA; clone size: NA; V gene: TRBV19; CDR3 protein: CASRRRGAADTQYF; CDR3 DNA: TGTGCCAGTAGACGGAGGGGGGCCGCAGATACGCAGTATTTT
J gene: TRBJ2-5; D gene: NA; clone size: NA; V gene: TRBV6-4; CDR3 protein: CASSRQEQETQYF; CDR3 DNA: TGTGCCAGCAGTAGACAGGAACAAGAGACCCAGTACTTC
J gene: TRBJ2-2; D gene: TRBD2; clone size: NA; V gene: TRBV7-2; CDR3 protein: CASSRGLAGHTGELFF; CDR3 DNA: TGTGCCAGCAGCCGGGGACTAGCGGGACACACCGGGGAGCTGTTTTTT
J gene: TRBJ2-1; D gene: TRBD2; clone size: NA; V gene: TRBV24-1; CDR3 protein: CATVGQRGNEQFF; CDR3 DNA: TGTGCCACCGTCGGCCAGCGGGGCAATGAGCAGTTCTTC
J gene: TRBJ1-2; D gene: NA; clone size: once; V gene: TRBV20-1; CDR3 protein: CSAREGSHGYTF; CDR3 DNA: TGCAGTGCACGGGAGGGTAGCCATGGCTACACCTTC
J gene: TRBJ2-1; D gene: TRBD2; clone size: medium-sized; V gene: TRBV20-1; CDR3 protein: CSARDQLAGDYNEQFF; CDR3 DNA: TGCAGTGCTAGAGATCAGCTAGCGGGAGACTACAATGAGCAGTTCTTC
J gene: TRBJ2-3; D gene: NA; clone size: NA; V gene: TRBV20-1; CDR3 protein: CSARGDPSTDTQYF; CDR3 DNA: TGCAGTGCTAGGGGGGACCCGAGCACAGATACGCAGTATTTT
J gene: TRBJ1-5; D gene: TRBD1; clone size: NA; V gene: TRBV19; CDR3 protein: CASSTIPGQGVQPQHF; CDR3 DNA: TGTGCCAGTAGTACTATACCGGGACAGGGTGTTCAGCCCCAGCATTTT
J gene: TRBJ1-2; D gene: TRBD1; clone size: once; V gene: TRBV11-2; CDR3 protein: CASSLTLTGNYGYTF; CDR3 DNA: TGTGCCAGCAGCTTAACCTTGACAGGGAACTATGGCTACACCTTC
J gene: TRBJ2-5; D gene: NA; clone size: medium-sized; V gene: TRBV5-1; CDR3 protein: CASSSTDPLQETQYF; CDR3 DNA: TGCGCCAGCAGCTCGACGGACCCACTGCAAGAGACCCAGTACTTC
J gene: TRBJ1-2; D gene: TRBD1; clone size: medium-sized; V gene: TRBV20-1; CDR3 protein: CSAWDREGYTF; CDR3 DNA: TGCAGTGCGTGGGACAGGGAAGGCTACACCTTC